The text below deals with one TCR beta chain. What antigen it recognizes has not been identified. Base qualities are not at hand, and no much larger clone is one base apart. The data are from a study of CD8+ T cells in alopecia areata (dated 2018 in TCRdb). For context, the study as a whole: The treated patients, all with moderate-to-severe alopecia areata, were enrolled in an open-label pilot trial of oral tofacitinib given at 5 to 10 mg twice daily. In both human patients and the C3H/HeJ mouse model, the study applied high-throughput TCRbeta sequencing to look at T cell clonal expansion in alopecia areata. Scalp clonality was compared across normal scalp (n=4), patchy alopecia areata scalp (n=8), and alopecia totalis/universalis scalp (n=8). Patients received tofacitinib for 6 to 18 months and were then followed off drug for 6 months to check for delayed response and recurrence. Biopsies were taken from tofacitinib-treated patients at baseline and again at 4 and 24 weeks into treatment, and several of those patients also had a later scalp biopsy. The SALT score, which quantifies the percentage of affected scalp surface area, was used to measure disease severity in treated patients. The RNA source kit depended on sample type: the PAXgene miRNA kit for fixed scalp, the miRNeasy kit for PBMCs, and the RNeasy kit for mouse skin. Human TCRbeta sequencing covered scalp tissue and sorted CD4+ and CD8+ peripheral blood T cells from patchy and totalis/universalis alopecia areata patients and healthy controls. Amplification of TCRbeta CDR3 regions was done by immunoSEQ multiplex PCR using 35 Vbeta forward primers and 13 Jbeta reverse primers.

Study-wide findings and limitations: The treated cohort was small, with a single nonresponder, so links between baseline CD8+ expansion and response need larger studies. Unlike mouse skin, where gammadelta T cells dominate, normal human skin contains resident alphabeta T cells that get sequenced too, which complicates analysis of the scalp TCR repertoire. Compared with mice, TCR sequences shared between patients were less clear, possibly partly because of HLA diversity across the patient population. Compared with normal scalp, lesional scalp had higher clonality and more expanded CD8+ clones, particularly in alopecia totalis/universalis, a pattern that suggests antigenic drive. Many expanded lesional clones persisted in scalp and blood during tofacitinib treatment, which may partly explain relapse after stopping treatment. Tofacitinib significantly lowered scalp clonality and the number of expanded CD8+ clones among the top 100 scalp clones.

Libraries were prepared through the immunoSEQ multiplex PCR assay. RNA was extracted from all samples and reverse transcribed into cDNA as template for TCR sequencing. SuperScript III was used to make first-strand cDNA, primed with a 2:1 mix of oligo-dT and random hexamers. A synthetic immune receptor repertoire was used to measure amplification bias, and any remaining bias was corrected computationally. The study's own analysis went as follows. After raw reads were preprocessed to remove errors, the CDR3 was defined following IMGT conventions as running from the conserved cysteine to phenylalanine. Clonality was calculated as 1 minus Shannon entropy normalized by log2 of the number of productive unique TCRs. CD4 or CD8 identity of scalp clones was inferred by cross-referencing scalp TCRbeta sequences with sorted blood CD4 and CD8 repertoires. This immuneACCESS table, as held by TCRdb, lists in-frame sequences with V and J called but not all clones. Of the missing ones, under half trace to an unresolved V gene in checked studies; the others have no known cause. D and trimming were read from the DNA, whereas the V and J calls and clone size are those reported in that table. This sample comprises about 280,000 clones, about 62% of them detected only once. Clones ranked in the top ten supply more than 1.5% of the sample.

The time point label on this specimen signifies: around 22 weeks on oral tofacitinib. The sample's treatment or condition label, decoded: oral pan-JAK inhibitor, 5-10 mg twice daily. Lesional scalp punch biopsies and peripheral blood were collected from alopecia areata patients. After PBMCs were isolated by density centrifugation and stained for CD3, CD4 and CD8, a FACSAria was used to sort CD4+ and CD8+ T cells. Its CDR3 holds 15 amino acids, cysteine through phenylalanine. The kept DNA is CDR3 alone, 45 bases in frame from the first base. Sequences LNHNV (CDR1) and YYDKDF (CDR2) are obtained from the germline V gene (reference sequence). V loses 5 bases at its end and J loses 4 bases; junction bases beyond the gene matches: 10.

Here the chain combines TRBV15 and TRBJ1-1, with TRBD1 matching 7 junction bases. Here the sequenced sample was CD4+ T cells sorted from blood, taken at week 24, from a patient treated with tofacitinib. This TCR derives from a human donor with alopecia areata. The CDR3 sequence is CATSGGQAGGTEAFF. At the DNA level, the sequence is TGTGCCACCAGCGGTGGACAGGCGGGTGGCACTGAAGCTTTCTTT.